Below are 16 T cell receptor beta chains sequenced from a single sample in a study of ipilimumab plus nivolumab after autologous stem cell transplantation. Clones were sequenced by immunoSEQ multiplex PCR, and TCRdb holds only the in-frame ones, with some missing. Of approximately 84,000 clones detected, under 85% appear once; the ten largest clones hold approximately 2.2%. The material was PBMCs, obtained in a trial of ipilimumab plus nivolumab as post-transplant consolidation. These receptors all come from a male donor with diffuse large B-cell lymphoma.

The chain joins TRBV7-2 to TRBJ2-1; D perhaps matches TRBD2 (6 bases). Trimming left V 1 base short and J 6 bases short, with 19 bases between. The CDR3 sequence is 17 residues long. Germline assignment: CDR1 SGHTA and CDR2 FQGNSA. CDR3 DNA: TGTGCCAGCAGCTTAGGGGCCGGGACTGCTGTGGGCAATGAGCAGTTCTTC. Protein: CASSLGAGTAVGNEQFF.

The genes are TRBV20-1 and TRBJ2-1; D call uncertain. V was cut by 4 bases and J by 7 bases, with 5 bases left in between. Per the germline V gene, CDR1 is DFQATT and CDR2 is SNEGSKA (reference sequence). There are 10 residues in the CDR3. CDR3 sequence reads: CSATVNEQFF. The CDR3 nucleotides are TGCAGTGCTACAGTAAATGAGCAGTTCTTC.

V is TRBV6-1 and J is TRBJ1-1; D gene unclear. This CDR3 is 13 amino acids long. Deletions cut 8 bases from V and 4 bases from J, with 14 bases between. Germline V gene lookup returns CDR1 MNHNS and CDR2 SASEGT. CDR3 protein: CASGVAAFTEAFF. In DNA, the CDR3 is TGTGCCAGCGGGGTGGCAGCTTTCACTGAAGCTTTCTTT.

The V and J genes are TRBV11-3 and TRBJ2-1; D unclear. This CDR3 is built from 13 residues. V was pared by 4 bases and J by 0 bases, with 4 bases between. Germline CDR1 SGHNT, CDR2 YENEEA. The CDR3 loop is CASSWGSYNEQFF. The DNA for the CDR3 is TGTGCCAGCAGCTGGGGCTCCTACAATGAGCAGTTCTTC.

The CDR3 protein is CASSQGTVLSYEQYF. For the CDR3, the DNA is TGCGCCAGCAGCCAAGGGACAGTCTTGTCTTACGAGCAGTACTTC. This chain links TRBV5-1 with TRBJ2-7; the match to TRBD1 covers 7 bases. The CDR3 extends over 15 amino acids. With V trimmed by 4 bases and J by 4 bases, 11 bases remained unmatched. Germline-derived CDR1 and CDR2 are SGHRS and YFSETQ.

This chain links TRBV6-6 with TRBJ2-3, with 8 nucleotides matching TRBD2. Germline CDR1 and CDR2: MNHNY and SVGAGI (reference sequence). The junction had 7 bases not matched to a gene; V was cut back by 11 bases and J by 0 bases. This CDR3 is built from 14 residues. CDR3 sequence (DNA): TGTGCCGCCGGGGGGGCGTCTAGCACAGATACGCAGTATTTT. It specifies CAAGGASSTDTQYF.

The CDR3 DNA sequence: TGTGCCTGGAGGGGCAGGGGGCGTACCGGGGAGCTGTTTTTT. Protein sequence: CAWRGRGRTGELFF. This chain links TRBV30 with TRBJ2-2; 8 bases line up with TRBD1. Germline CDR1 reads GTSNPN; CDR2 reads SVGIG (reference sequence). The trim removed 3 bases at V and 5 bases at J, leaving 5 bases unmatched. This CDR3 contains 14 residues. Full variable domain (missing parts from reference TRBV30 and TRBJ2-2): SQTIHQWPATLVQPVGSPLSLECTVEGTSNPNLYWYRQAAGRGLQLLFYSVGIGQISSEVPQNLSASRPQDRQFILSSKKLLLSDSGFYLCAWRGRGRTGELFFGEGSRLTVL.

This rearrangement joins TRBV2 to TRBJ2-3, with D hard to call. There are 13 residues in the CDR3. From germline, CDR1 is SNHLY and CDR2 FYNNEI. V lost 0 bases to trimming and J lost 7 bases, with 8 bases between them. CDR3 coding DNA: TGTGCCAGCAGTGAAGCTGCAAGCCATACGCAGTATTTT. Translating gives CASSEAASHTQYF. Full variable domain (remainder filled in from reference TRBV2 and TRBJ2-3): EPEVTQTPSHQVTQMGQEVILRCVPISNHLYFYWYRQILGQKVEFLVSFYNNEISEKSEIFDDQFSVERPDGSNFTLKIRSTKLEDSAMYFCASSEAASHTQYFGPGTRLTVL.

V gene TRBV16 combines with J gene TRBJ2-2; D unclear. CDR1 and CDR2 (germline): KGHSY, FQNENV. The CDR3 is made up of 14 amino acids. V was clipped by 3 bases and J by 6 bases, with 11 bases between them. The CDR3 loop reads CASSQYGNSGELFF. The CDR3 DNA is TGTGCCAGCAGCCAGTATGGAAATTCCGGGGAGCTGTTTTTT.

The rearrangement joins TRBV7-9 to TRBJ1-1; the D is unclear. The CDR3 has 11 amino acids. V dropped 5 bases and J dropped 3 bases, with 4 bases sitting between them. The germline V gene encodes CDR1 SEHNR and CDR2 FQNEAQ (reference sequence). The DNA for the CDR3 is TGTGCCAGCAGCCTAGACACTGAAGCTTTCTTT. This gives the protein CASSLDTEAFF.

This clone has just one count. The chain combines TRBV15 with TRBJ2-4; the D gene could be TRBD1 or TRBD2 (7 bases each). This CDR3 comprises 16 residues. Trimming removed 3 bases from V and 6 bases from J, with 18 bases in between. From germline, CDR1 is LNHNV and CDR2 YYDKDF (reference sequence). DNA of the CDR3: TGTGCCACCAGCAGGGGGGGGACAGCCCCGGTAAACATTCAGTACTTC. Protein sequence: CATSRGGTAPVNIQYF.

The chain couples TRBV7-9 to TRBJ2-7; 8 bases are a match to TRBD1. The germline CDR1 and CDR2 sequences are SEHNR and FQNEAQ (reference sequence). The V segment lost 7 bases and the J segment 3 bases; nucleotides outside the gene matches: 11. The CDR3 is 15 amino acids. The CDR3 spells CASNSLGTGGYEQYF. The CDR3 nucleotides are TGTGCCAGCAACTCACTCGGGACAGGTGGCTACGAGCAGTACTTC.

The chain is built from TRBV10-3 and TRBJ1-2; a possible D gene is TRBD1 (6 bases). CDR1 is ENHRY, CDR2 SYGVKD, per germline. Trimming pared 4 bases from V and 6 bases from J, leaving 15 bases between. The CDR3 runs 14 residues. The CDR3 sequence: CAISGGPGSDGYTF. DNA for the CDR3: TGTGCCATCAGTGGGGGGCCAGGAAGTGATGGCTACACCTTC.

This sequence joins TRBV18 and TRBJ2-3; no reliable D call. Trimming stripped 0 bases from V and 0 bases from J, with 7 bases between. Germline values: CDR1 KGHSH, CDR2 LQKENI. The CDR3 extends over 15 amino acids. The CDR3 DNA is TGTGCCAGCTCACCACCTTCAGGAAGCACAGATACGCAGTATTTT. Amino acid sequence: CASSPPSGSTDTQYF.

The table lists this clone with a few counts. The V gene is TRBV21-1, the J gene TRBJ2-3; TRBD1 reflects the table's D call only, with no check against the DNA. TRBV21-1 is a pseudogene segment. There are 15 residues in the CDR3. The CDR3 DNA sequence: TGTGCCAGCAGCAAAGGGGACAGAGCGAAAGATACGCAGTATTTT. This gives the protein CASSKGDRAKDTQYF.

CDR3: CASSSEETQYF. In DNA, the CDR3 is TGTGCCAGCAGCTCCGAAGAGACCCAGTACTTC. The chain combines TRBV7-9 with TRBJ2-5, with no clear D. This CDR3 has 11 amino acids. The germline V gene encodes CDR1 SEHNR and CDR2 FQNEAQ (reference sequence). Trimming removed 4 bases from V and 3 bases from J, with 3 bases in between. Full variable domain (outside the CDR3, taken from reference TRBV7-9 and TRBJ2-5): DTGVSQNPRHKITKRGQNVTFRCDPISEHNRLYWYRQTLGQGPEFLTYFQNEAQLEKSRLLSDRFSAERPKGSFSTLEIQRTEQGDSAMYLCASSSEETQYFGPGTRLLVL.